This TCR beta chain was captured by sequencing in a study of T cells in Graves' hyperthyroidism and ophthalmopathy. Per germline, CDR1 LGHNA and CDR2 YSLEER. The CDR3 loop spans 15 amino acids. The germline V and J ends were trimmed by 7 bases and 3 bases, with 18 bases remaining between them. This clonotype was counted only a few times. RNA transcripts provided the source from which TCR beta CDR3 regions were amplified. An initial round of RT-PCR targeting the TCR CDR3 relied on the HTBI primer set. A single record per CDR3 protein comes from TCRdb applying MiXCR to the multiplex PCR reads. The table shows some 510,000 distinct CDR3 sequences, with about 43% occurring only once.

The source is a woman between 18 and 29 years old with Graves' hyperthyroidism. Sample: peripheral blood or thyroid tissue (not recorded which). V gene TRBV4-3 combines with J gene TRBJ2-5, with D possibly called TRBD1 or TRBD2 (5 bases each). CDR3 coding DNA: TGCGCCAGCAACCCGAACCCGGGACCCAAAGAGACCCAGTACTTC. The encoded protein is CASNPNPGPKETQYF.